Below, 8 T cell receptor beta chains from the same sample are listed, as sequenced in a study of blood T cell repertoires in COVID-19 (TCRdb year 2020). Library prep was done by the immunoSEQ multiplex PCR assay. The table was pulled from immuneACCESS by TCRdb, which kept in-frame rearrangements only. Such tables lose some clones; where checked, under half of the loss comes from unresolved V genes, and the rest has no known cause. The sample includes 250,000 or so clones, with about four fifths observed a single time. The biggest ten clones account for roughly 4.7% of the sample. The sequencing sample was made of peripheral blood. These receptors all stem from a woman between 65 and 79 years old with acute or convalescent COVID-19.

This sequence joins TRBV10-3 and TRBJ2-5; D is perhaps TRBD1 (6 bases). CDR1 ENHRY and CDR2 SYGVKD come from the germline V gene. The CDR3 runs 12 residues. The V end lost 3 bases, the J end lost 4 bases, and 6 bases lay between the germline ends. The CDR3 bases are TGTGCCATCAGTGAACAGGGAGAGACCCAGTACTTC. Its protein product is CAISEQGETQYF.

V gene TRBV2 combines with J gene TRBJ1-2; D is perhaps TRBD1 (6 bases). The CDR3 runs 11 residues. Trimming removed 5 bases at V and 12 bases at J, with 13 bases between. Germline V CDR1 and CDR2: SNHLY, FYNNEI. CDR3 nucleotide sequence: TGTGCCAGCAGTTCCTGGGACATCGACACCTTC. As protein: CASSSWDIDTF.

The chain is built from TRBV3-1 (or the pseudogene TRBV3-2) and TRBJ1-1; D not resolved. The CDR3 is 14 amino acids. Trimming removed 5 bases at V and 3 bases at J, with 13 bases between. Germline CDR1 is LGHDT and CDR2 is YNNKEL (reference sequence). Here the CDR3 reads CASSLRTSYTEAFF. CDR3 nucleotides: TGTGCCAGCAGCTTACGGACTTCCTACACTGAAGCTTTCTTT.

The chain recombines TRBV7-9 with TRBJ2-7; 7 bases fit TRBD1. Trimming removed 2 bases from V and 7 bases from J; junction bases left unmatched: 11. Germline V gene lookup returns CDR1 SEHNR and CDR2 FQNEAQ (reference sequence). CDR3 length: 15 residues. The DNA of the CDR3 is TGTGCCAGCAGCTTACGACAGGGCCAGGGCGGGGAGCAGTACTTC. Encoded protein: CASSLRQGQGGEQYF.

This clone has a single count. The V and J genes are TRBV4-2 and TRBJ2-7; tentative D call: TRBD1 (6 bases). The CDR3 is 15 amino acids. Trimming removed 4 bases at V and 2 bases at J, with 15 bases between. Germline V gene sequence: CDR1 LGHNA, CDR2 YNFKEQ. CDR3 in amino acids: CASSPADREPYEQYF. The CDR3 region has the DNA TGTGCCAGCAGCCCGGCGGACAGAGAACCCTACGAGCAGTACTTC.

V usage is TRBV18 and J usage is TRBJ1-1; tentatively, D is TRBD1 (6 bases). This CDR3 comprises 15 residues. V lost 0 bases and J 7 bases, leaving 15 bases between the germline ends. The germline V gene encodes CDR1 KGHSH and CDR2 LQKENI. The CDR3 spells CASSPPGRQVIEAFF. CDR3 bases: TGTGCCAGCTCACCACCTGGGCGACAGGTTATTGAAGCTTTCTTT.

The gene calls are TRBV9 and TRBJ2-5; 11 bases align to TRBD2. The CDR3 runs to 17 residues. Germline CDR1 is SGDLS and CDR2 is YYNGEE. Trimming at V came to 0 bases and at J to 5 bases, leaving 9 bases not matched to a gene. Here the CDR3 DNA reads TGTGCCAGCAGCGTAGGGATTACTAGCGGGGGTGGCGAGACCCAGTACTTC. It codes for CASSVGITSGGGETQYF. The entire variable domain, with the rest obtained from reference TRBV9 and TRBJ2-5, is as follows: DSGVTQTPKHLITATGQRVTLRCSPRSGDLSVYWYQQSLDQGLQFLIQYYNGEERAKGNILERFSAQQFPDLHSELNLSSLELGDSALYFCASSVGITSGGGETQYFGPGTRLLVL.

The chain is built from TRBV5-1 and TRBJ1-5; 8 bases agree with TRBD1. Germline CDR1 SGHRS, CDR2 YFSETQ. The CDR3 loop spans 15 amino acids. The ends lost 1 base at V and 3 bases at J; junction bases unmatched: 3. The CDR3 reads CASSLSGGYNQPQHF. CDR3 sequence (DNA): TGCGCCAGCAGCTTGTCAGGGGGCTACAATCAGCCCCAGCATTTT.